One and the same sample provided the 12 T cell receptor beta chains below, sequenced in a study of blood T cell repertoires in COVID-19. Sequenced by immunoSEQ multiplex PCR; TCRdb stores in-frame clones only, minus some. The sample lists fewer than 60,000 clones, approximately 88% occurring once. Specimen: peripheral blood. The receptors originated from a man aged 25-45 years with COVID-19, enrolled during active disease.

J is TRBJ2-1 and V is TRBV10-3; 12 bases are shared with TRBD1. CDR1 and CDR2 from the germline V gene are ENHRY and SYGVKD. V lost 9 bases to trimming and J lost 9 bases; unmatched junction nucleotides: 6. The CDR3 is made up of 13 amino acids. As DNA, the CDR3 is TGTGCCATAGGGACAGGGGGCCATATTGAGCAGTTCTTC. Residues: CAIGTGGHIEQFF.

V and J are TRBV30 and TRBJ1-2; 9 bases line up with TRBD1. The V gene end was trimmed by 1 base and the J gene end by 4 bases; junction bases not matched to a gene: 4. This CDR3 has 14 amino acids. Looked up from germline, CDR1 is GTSNPN and CDR2 is SVGIG (reference sequence). CDR3 sequence reads: CAWSGGTGPYGYTF. The CDR3 DNA sequence: TGTGCCTGGAGTGGCGGGACAGGGCCCTATGGCTACACCTTC.

The chain carries TRBV28 and TRBJ1-6; 7 nucleotides match TRBD1. Unmatched junction bases numbered 4, after V lost 6 bases and J lost 5 bases. CDR3 length: 14 amino acids. CDR1 is MDHEN, CDR2 SYDVKM, per germline. The CDR3 coding sequence is TGTGCCAGCAGCCTAGACAGGGATAATTCACCCCTCCACTTT. Translating gives CASSLDRDNSPLHF.

The rearrangement uses TRBV10-2 and TRBJ2-7, with D perhaps matching TRBD1 (6 bases). Germline CDR1 WSHSY, CDR2 SAAADI. V was trimmed by 8 bases and J by 0 bases, leaving 11 bases between them. This CDR3 comprises 13 residues. This CDR3 reads CASARGASYEQYF. CDR3 nucleotide sequence: TGCGCCAGCGCCAGGGGAGCCTCCTACGAGCAGTACTTC.

This clone was counted at least ten times. J is TRBJ1-6 and V is TRBV18, with D tentatively TRBD1 (5 bases). CDR1 and CDR2 (germline): KGHSH, LQKENI. The CDR3 runs 15 residues. Trimming pared 3 bases from V and 10 bases from J, leaving 16 bases between. The CDR3 loop is CASSPSTHPGSPLHF. CDR3 DNA: TGTGCCAGCTCACCCTCGACGCATCCAGGGTCACCCCTCCACTTT.

This clone was found once. The chain has TRBV28 and TRBJ1-1, with 7 bases lining up with TRBD1. Germline CDR1 reads MDHEN; CDR2 reads SYDVKM. The trim removed 1 base at V and 1 base at J, leaving 6 bases unmatched. CDR3 length: 16 amino acids. This CDR3 is CASSLSSGQWNTEAFF. The CDR3, as DNA: TGTGCCAGCAGTTTATCGTCGGGACAGTGGAACACTGAAGCTTTCTTT.

Only a few counts were recorded for this clone. The J gene is TRBJ1-1, the V gene TRBV7-3; D may be TRBD1 (6 bases). The CDR3 runs to 15 residues. The V and J ends lost 5 bases and 5 bases respectively, with 18 bases between them. Germline CDR1 SGHTA, CDR2 FQGTGA. CDR3 residues: CASSQGAGVQTEAFF. The CDR3 DNA reads as TGTGCCAGCAGCCAAGGTGCAGGGGTTCAAACTGAAGCTTTCTTT.

This clone was seen once. The chain joins TRBV2 to TRBJ1-5; 7 positions agree with TRBD1. This CDR3 spans 14 amino acids. CDR1 is SNHLY and CDR2 is FYNNEI in the germline V gene. The V and J ends lost 3 bases and 5 bases, in that order; junction bases with no gene match: 4. The CDR3 sequence is CASSDRDSYQPQHF. CDR3 DNA: TGTGCCAGCAGTGACCGGGACAGTTATCAGCCCCAGCATTTT.

This chain connects TRBV27 to TRBJ1-5; D unclear. This CDR3 is built from 12 residues. Trimming shortened V by 5 bases and J by 4 bases, and 6 bases separated the two germline ends. Looked up from germline, CDR1 is MNHEY and CDR2 is SMNVEV (reference sequence). DNA of the CDR3: TGTGCCAGCAGTCCCCATAATCAGCCCCAGCATTTT. Protein product: CASSPHNQPQHF.

The V call is TRBV28, the J call TRBJ1-1; D perhaps matches TRBD1 (6 bases). The CDR3 has 13 residues. Between the trimmed V and J ends, which lost 2 bases and 7 bases, there was a span of 11 bases. CDR1 MDHEN and CDR2 SYDVKM come from the germline V gene. The CDR3 here is CASSLIGQSEAFF. DNA of the CDR3: TGTGCCAGCAGTTTAATAGGACAGAGTGAAGCTTTCTTT.

This chain uses TRBV19 with TRBJ2-5, with TRBD1 identical over 8 bases. V gave up 7 bases and J gave up 2 bases; unmatched junction bases: 9. Germline V gene sequence: CDR1 LNHDA, CDR2 SQIVND (reference sequence). The CDR3 runs to 15 residues. In DNA form, the CDR3 reads TGTGCCAGTAACCAACCAAGGACAGGGCAAGAGACCCAGTACTTC. Its translation is CASNQPRTGQETQYF.

The chain uses TRBV5-1 and TRBJ1-1; 11 bases are a match to TRBD1. V lost 7 bases to trimming and J lost 9 bases; unmatched junction nucleotides: 11. Germline V gene sequence: CDR1 SGHRS, CDR2 YFSETQ. CDR3 size: 14 residues. CDR3 residues: CASESTGTGGQAFF. The CDR3, as DNA: TGCGCCAGCGAATCTACCGGGACAGGGGGGCAAGCTTTCTTT.